The T cell receptor (beta chain) under discussion was sequenced for a study of blood T cell repertoires in COVID-19. Here immunoSEQ multiplex PCR was the method, and the copy in TCRdb shows in-frame clones only, minus some. The table records 80,000 to 90,000 clones, 65% to 80% of them present only once. The source of this sequence is a man between 70 and 80 years old with acute or convalescent COVID-19. The material sequenced was peripheral blood.

CDR3 sequence: CASSLSWGDTGELFF. Here the CDR3 DNA reads TGTGCCAGCAGCTTAAGCTGGGGCGACACCGGGGAGCTGTTTTTT. This chain links TRBV5-4 with TRBJ2-2, with a weak D call TRBD1 (5 bases). The CDR3 totals 15 residues. Germline assignment: CDR1 SGHNT and CDR2 YYREEE (reference sequence). V was cut by 2 bases and J by 3 bases, with 11 bases left in between.